Listed here is a single T cell receptor (beta chain). The antigen is undetermined. The diagnoses drew upon clinical symptoms, serum thyroxine and TRAb, thyroid ultrasound and orbital computed tomography. At first hyperthyroidism diagnosis, before any ophthalmopathy symptoms, the blood sample was collected. PBMCs were derived from under 13 ml fresh peripheral blood. This record belongs to a study of T cells in Graves' hyperthyroidism and ophthalmopathy. Amplification of TCR beta CDR3 regions was performed using RNA transcripts as template. Using the HTBI primer set, a first-round RT-PCR was run on the TCR CDR3. TCRdb redid the calling of the multiplex PCR reads with MiXCR, one entry per CDR3 protein. The data show a few hundred thousand distinct CDR3 sequences, roughly 15% seen once. Germline loops: CDR1 MGHDK, CDR2 SYGVNS. Deletions cut 3 bases from V and 8 bases from J, with 10 bases between. This CDR3 has 12 amino acids.

Study-wide findings and caveats: Peripheral blood also featured most of the thyroid clonotypes expanded above 0.001.

The TCR sequence derives from a woman aged 50 to 60 with Graves' hyperthyroidism that later progressed to Graves' ophthalmopathy. The chain uses TRBV25-1 and TRBJ1-2; D is undetermined. The sequenced material came from blood. The DNA for the CDR3 is TGTGCCAGCAGTGAGTCCTTTACAGGCTACACCTTC. This gives the protein CASSESFTGYTF.